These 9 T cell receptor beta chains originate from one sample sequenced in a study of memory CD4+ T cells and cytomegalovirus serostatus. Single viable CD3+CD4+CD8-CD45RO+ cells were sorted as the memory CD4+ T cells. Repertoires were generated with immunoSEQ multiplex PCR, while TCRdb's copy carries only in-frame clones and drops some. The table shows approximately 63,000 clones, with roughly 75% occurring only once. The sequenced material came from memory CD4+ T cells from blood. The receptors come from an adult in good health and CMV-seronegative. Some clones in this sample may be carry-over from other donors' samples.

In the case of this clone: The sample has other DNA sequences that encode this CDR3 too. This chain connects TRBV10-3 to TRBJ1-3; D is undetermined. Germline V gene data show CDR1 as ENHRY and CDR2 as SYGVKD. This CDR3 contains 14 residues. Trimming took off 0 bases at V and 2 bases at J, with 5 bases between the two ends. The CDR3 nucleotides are TGTGCCATCAGTGAGTCCGGTACTGGAAACACCATATATTTT. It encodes CAISESGTGNTIYF.

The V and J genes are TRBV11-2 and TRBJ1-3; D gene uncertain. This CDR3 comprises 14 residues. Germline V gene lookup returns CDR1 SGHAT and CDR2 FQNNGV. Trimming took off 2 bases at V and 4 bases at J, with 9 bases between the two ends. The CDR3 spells CASSLSHGGNTIYF. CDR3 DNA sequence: TGTGCCAGCAGCTTATCCCACGGAGGAAACACCATATATTTT.

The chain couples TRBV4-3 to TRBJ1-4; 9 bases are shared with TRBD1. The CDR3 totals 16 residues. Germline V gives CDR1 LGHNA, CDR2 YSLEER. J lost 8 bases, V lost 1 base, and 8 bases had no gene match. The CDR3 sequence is CASSQASGTGTEKLFF. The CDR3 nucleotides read TGCGCCAGCAGCCAAGCGTCCGGGACAGGGACCGAAAAACTGTTTTTT.

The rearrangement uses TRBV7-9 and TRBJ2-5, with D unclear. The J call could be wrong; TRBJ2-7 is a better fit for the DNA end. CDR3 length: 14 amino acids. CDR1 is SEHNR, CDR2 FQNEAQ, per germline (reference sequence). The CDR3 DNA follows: TGTGCCAGCAGCCAGGAGTATGGAAACTACGAGCAGTACTTC. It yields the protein CASSQEYGNYEQYF.

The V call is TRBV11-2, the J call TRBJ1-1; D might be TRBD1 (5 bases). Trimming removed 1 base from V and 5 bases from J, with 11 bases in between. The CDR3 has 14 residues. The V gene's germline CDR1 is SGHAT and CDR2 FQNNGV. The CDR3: CASSLVAGSTEAFF. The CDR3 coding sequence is TGTGCCAGCAGCTTAGTTGCAGGGAGTACTGAAGCTTTCTTT.

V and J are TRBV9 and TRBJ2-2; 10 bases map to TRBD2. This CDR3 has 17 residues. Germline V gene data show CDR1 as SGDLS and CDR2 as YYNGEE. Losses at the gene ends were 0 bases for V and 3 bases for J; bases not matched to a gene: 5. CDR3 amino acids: CASSVAGLAGDTGELFF. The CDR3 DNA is TGTGCCAGCAGCGTAGCCGGGCTAGCGGGAGACACCGGGGAGCTGTTTTTT. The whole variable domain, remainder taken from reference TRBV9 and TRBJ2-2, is DSGVTQTPKHLITATGQRVTLRCSPRSGDLSVYWYQQSLDQGLQFLIQYYNGEERAKGNILERFSAQQFPDLHSELNLSSLELGDSALYFCASSVAGLAGDTGELFFGEGSRLTVL.

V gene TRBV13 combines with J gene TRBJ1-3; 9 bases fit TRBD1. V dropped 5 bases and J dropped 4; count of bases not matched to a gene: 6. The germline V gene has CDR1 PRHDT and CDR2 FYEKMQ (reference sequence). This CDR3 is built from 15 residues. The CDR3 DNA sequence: TGTGCCAGCAGCCTCGGGACAGGGCGGGGAAACACCATATATTTT. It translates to CASSLGTGRGNTIYF.

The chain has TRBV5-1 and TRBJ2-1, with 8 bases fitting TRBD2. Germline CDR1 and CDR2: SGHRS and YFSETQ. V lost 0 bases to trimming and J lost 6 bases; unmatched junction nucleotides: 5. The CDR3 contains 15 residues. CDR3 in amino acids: CASSLGLAGFNEQFF. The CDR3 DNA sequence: TGCGCCAGCAGCTTGGGGCTAGCGGGCTTCAATGAGCAGTTCTTC.

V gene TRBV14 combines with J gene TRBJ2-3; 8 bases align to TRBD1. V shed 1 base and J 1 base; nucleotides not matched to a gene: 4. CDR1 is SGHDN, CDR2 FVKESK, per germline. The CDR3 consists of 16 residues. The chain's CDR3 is CASSQAAGQGTDTQYF. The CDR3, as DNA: TGTGCCAGCAGCCAAGCGGCGGGACAGGGCACAGATACGCAGTATTTT.